The 20 T cell receptor beta chains below all came from one sample that was sequenced in a study of PD-1 blockade in classical Hodgkin lymphoma. The repertoire was sequenced with immunoSEQ multiplex PCR; TCRdb's copy has only in-frame clones and lacks some. The profile shows 15,000 to 20,000 clones, about four fifths of them singletons. Described time point: newly diagnosed, previously untreated cHL patient sample. By magnetic negative selection, CD4+ T cells were purified from thawed PBMCs. The sample comprised CD4+ T cells from blood. The receptors shown here come from a human donor with classical Hodgkin lymphoma.

The chain links TRBV2 to TRBJ2-2; tentative D call: TRBD2 (5 bases). The CDR3 consists of 15 residues. Deletions cut 1 base from V and 1 base from J, with 7 bases between. Germline V CDR1 and CDR2: SNHLY, FYNNEI. CDR3: CASSEVRVNTGELFF. The DNA of the CDR3 is TGTGCCAGCAGTGAAGTGCGGGTGAACACCGGGGAGCTGTTTTTT.

The sample holds a few counts of this clone. This rearrangement joins TRBV6-1 to TRBJ1-1; TRBD1 aligns across 11 bases. V was clipped by 5 bases and J by 4 bases; unmatched bases: 3. Germline CDR1 MNHNS, CDR2 SASEGT. The CDR3 has 14 amino acids. CDR3 nucleotide sequence: TGTGCCAGCAGTTGGGACAGGGGGAGCACTGAAGCTTTCTTT. Its protein is CASSWDRGSTEAFF.

The chain is built from TRBV5-8 and TRBJ2-5; tentatively, D is TRBD1 or TRBD2 (6 bases each). V was trimmed by 4 bases and J by 4 bases, leaving 11 bases between them. The germline gives CDR1 SGHTS, CDR2 YDEGEE. The CDR3 contains 13 residues. The CDR3 DNA reads TGTGCCAGCAGCCCCGGAGGGGGAGAGACCCAGTACTTC. Its translation is CASSPGGGETQYF.

This sequence joins TRBV4-2 and TRBJ1-1; 8 bases fit TRBD1. V lost 1 base to trimming and J lost 2 bases; unmatched junction nucleotides: 3. The CDR3 is 15 amino acids. Germline V lookup: CDR1 LGHNA, CDR2 YNFKEQ. CDR3 in amino acids: CASSQAGQGNTEAFF. CDR3 nucleotide sequence: TGTGCCAGCAGCCAAGCCGGACAGGGCAACACTGAAGCTTTCTTT.

The genes are TRBV5-1 and TRBJ2-1; 11 nucleotides line up with TRBD2. This CDR3 spans 15 amino acids. Trimming took 0 bases from V and 10 from J; bases not matched to a gene: 6. Germline lookup yields CDR1 SGHRS and CDR2 YFSETQ. CDR3: CASSLGGLADPEQFF. The CDR3 DNA sequence: TGCGCCAGCAGCTTGGGGGGACTAGCGGACCCCGAGCAGTTCTTC. The variable domain in full, with the rest retrieved from reference TRBV5-1 and TRBJ2-1, is KAGVTQTPRYLIKTRGQQVTLSCSPISGHRSVSWYQQTPGQGLQFLFEYFSETQRNKGNFPGRFSGRQFSNSRSEMNVSTLELGDSALYLCASSLGGLADPEQFFGPGTRLTVL.

The CDR3 DNA sequence: TGTGCCATCAGTAATCAGGGGGTTAACACTGAAGCTTTCTTT. Encoded protein: CAISNQGVNTEAFF. V gene TRBV10-3 combines with J gene TRBJ1-1; TRBD1 matches 7 bases. In germline, CDR1 is ENHRY, CDR2 SYGVKD. The V gene end was trimmed by 5 bases and the J gene end by 2 bases; junction bases not matched to a gene: 5. This CDR3 spans 14 amino acids.

The table lists this clone with a count of one. The genes are TRBV19 and TRBJ1-5, with D possibly being TRBD1 (6 bases). This CDR3 is built from 15 residues. V was clipped by 7 bases and J by 5 bases, with 18 bases between them. Germline-derived CDR1 and CDR2 are LNHDA and SQIVND (reference sequence). The CDR3 bases are TGTGCCAGTACTTCCCAGGGGTTCCCGGATCAGCCCCAGCATTTT. Protein: CASTSQGFPDQPQHF.

The genes are TRBV5-4 and TRBJ2-7, with 7 bases fitting TRBD1. This CDR3 has 15 residues. After removal of 2 bases from V and 5 bases from J, the junction contained 10 bases not matched to a gene. Germline CDR1 is SGHNT and CDR2 is YYREEE (reference sequence). In DNA form, the CDR3 reads TGTGCCAGCAGCTTTTCACGACAGGGAGATCACGAGCAGTACTTC. This encodes CASSFSRQGDHEQYF.

The chain recombines TRBV28 with TRBJ2-7, with 10 bases identical to TRBD1. Germline V lookup: CDR1 MDHEN, CDR2 SYDVKM. The trim removed 7 bases at V and 6 bases at J, leaving 6 bases unmatched. This CDR3 comprises 13 residues. The CDR3 protein is CASTLGQGVEQYF. The CDR3 nucleotides read TGTGCCAGCACCTTAGGACAGGGGGTCGAGCAGTACTTC.

This chain joins TRBV5-6 and TRBJ2-1; TRBD2 matches at 8 bases. The CDR3 has 13 amino acids. The ends lost 6 bases at V and 7 bases at J; junction bases unmatched: 6. From germline, CDR1 is SGHDT and CDR2 YYEEEE. DNA for the CDR3: TGTGCCAGCACCCGGGAGGGGTGGAATGAGCAGTTCTTC. Its translation: CASTREGWNEQFF. The full variable domain, its missing parts supplied by reference TRBV5-6 and TRBJ2-1, is DAGVTQSPTHLIKTRGQQVTLRCSPKSGHDTVSWYQQALGQGPQFIFQYYEEEERQRGNFPDRFSGHQFPNYSSELNVNALLLGDSALYLCASTREGWNEQFFGPGTRLTVL.

This chain links TRBV19 with TRBJ1-2, with 7 positions matching TRBD1. The germline V gene encodes CDR1 LNHDA and CDR2 SQIVND (reference sequence). Trimming cost V 8 bases and J 4 bases; bases outside gene matches: 7. This CDR3 contains 13 residues. The CDR3 sequence is CASGFGDSYGYTF. In nucleotides, the CDR3 is TGTGCCAGTGGCTTCGGGGACAGCTATGGCTACACCTTC.

This clone was recorded once. The rearrangement joins TRBV28 to TRBJ1-5; maybe TRBD1 (5 bases). The CDR3 runs 16 residues. Trimming stripped 5 bases from V and 2 bases from J, with 16 bases between. Germline CDR1 MDHEN, CDR2 SYDVKM. The CDR3 region has the DNA TGTGCCAGCAGTCTCCGAACGGGGGGGGGCAATCAGCCCCAGCATTTT. This encodes CASSLRTGGGNQPQHF.

This chain connects TRBV11-3 to TRBJ2-1; TRBD2 matches 7 bases. From germline, CDR1 is SGHNT and CDR2 YENEEA. V trimming: 0 bases; J trimming: 9 bases; junction bases outside the gene matches: 5. This CDR3 has 14 amino acids. CDR3 sequence (DNA): TGTGCCAGCAGCTTAGATCAGGGAGGGACTGAGCAGTTCTTC. Protein product: CASSLDQGGTEQFF.

This clone was counted a few times. This rearrangement joins TRBV27 to TRBJ1-2; D is unclear. Between the trimmed V and J ends, which lost 5 bases and 0 bases, there was a span of 16 bases. Per the germline V gene, CDR1 is MNHEY and CDR2 is SMNVEV (reference sequence). This CDR3 is 16 amino acids long. The CDR3 spells CASSPYLELANYGYTF. The DNA for the CDR3 is TGTGCCAGCAGTCCATATCTCGAGTTAGCTAACTATGGCTACACCTTC.

V gene TRBV28 combines with J gene TRBJ1-6; 9 positions agree with TRBD1. This CDR3 comprises 16 residues. Unmatched junction bases numbered 8, after V lost 5 bases and J lost 6 bases. Germline CDR1 reads MDHEN; CDR2 reads SYDVKM. CDR3 sequence reads: CASSPEQGQGNSPLHF. In DNA, the CDR3 is TGTGCCAGCAGTCCCGAACAGGGACAGGGTAATTCACCCCTCCACTTT.

This chain joins TRBV4-1 and TRBJ2-3; a possible D gene is TRBD2 (5 bases). The length of the CDR3 is 15 residues. Germline CDR1 MGHRA, CDR2 YSYEKL. V shed 1 base and J shed 0 bases, with 8 bases lying between them. This CDR3 reads CASSQGGFSTDTQYF. The DNA for the CDR3 is TGCGCCAGCAGCCAAGGAGGGTTTAGCACAGATACGCAGTATTTT.

The gene calls are TRBV28 and TRBJ1-1; 8 bases fit TRBD1. With 3 bases clipped from V and 0 bases from J, the junction kept 9 bases outside the gene matches. CDR3 size: 17 residues. CDR1 and CDR2 from the germline V gene are MDHEN and SYDVKM. CDR3 sequence: CASSFYGQGILNTEAFF. The CDR3, as DNA: TGTGCCAGCAGTTTTTACGGACAGGGTATCTTGAACACTGAAGCTTTCTTT.

The chain combines TRBV7-9 with TRBJ2-1, with 12 nucleotides matching TRBD2. Trimming cost V 3 bases and J 8 bases; bases outside gene matches: 11. Germline V gives CDR1 SEHNR, CDR2 FQNEAQ (reference sequence). This CDR3 has 17 amino acids. CDR3 loop: CASSLGTSGPTRDEQFF. CDR3 nucleotide sequence: TGTGCCAGCAGCTTGGGGACTAGCGGGCCTACCAGGGATGAGCAGTTCTTC.

The chain combines TRBV10-2 with TRBJ1-1; D is undetermined. The germline V gene has CDR1 WSHSY and CDR2 SAAADI. Trimming pared 6 bases from V and 1 base from J, leaving 3 bases between. CDR3 length equals 11 residues. The CDR3 DNA follows: TGCGCCAGCAGCCAGAACACTGAAGCTTTCTTT. It yields the protein CASSQNTEAFF.

The chain links TRBV9 to TRBJ2-3; 14 bases align to TRBD2. V gave up 0 bases and J gave up 2 bases; unmatched junction bases: 2. CDR1 is SGDLS, CDR2 YYNGEE, per germline. The CDR3 consists of 17 residues. As DNA, the CDR3 is TGTGCCAGCAGCGTAGGGGGACTAGCGGGAGCCACAGATACGCAGTATTTT. This encodes CASSVGGLAGATDTQYF.